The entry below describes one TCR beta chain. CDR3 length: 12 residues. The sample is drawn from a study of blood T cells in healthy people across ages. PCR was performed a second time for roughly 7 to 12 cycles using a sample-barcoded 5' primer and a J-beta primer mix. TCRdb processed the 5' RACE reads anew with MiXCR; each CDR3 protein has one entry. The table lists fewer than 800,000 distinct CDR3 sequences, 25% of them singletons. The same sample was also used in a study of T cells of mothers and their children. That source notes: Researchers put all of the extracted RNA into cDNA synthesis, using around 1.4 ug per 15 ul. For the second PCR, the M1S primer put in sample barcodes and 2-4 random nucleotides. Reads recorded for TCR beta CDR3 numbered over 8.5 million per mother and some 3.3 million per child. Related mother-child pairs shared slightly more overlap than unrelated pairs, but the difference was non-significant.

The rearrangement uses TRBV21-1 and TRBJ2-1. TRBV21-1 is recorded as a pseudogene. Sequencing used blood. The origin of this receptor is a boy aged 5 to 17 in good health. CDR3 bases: TGTGCCAGCAGCGGTTGTCACAATGAGCAGTTCTTC. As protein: CASSGCHNEQFF.